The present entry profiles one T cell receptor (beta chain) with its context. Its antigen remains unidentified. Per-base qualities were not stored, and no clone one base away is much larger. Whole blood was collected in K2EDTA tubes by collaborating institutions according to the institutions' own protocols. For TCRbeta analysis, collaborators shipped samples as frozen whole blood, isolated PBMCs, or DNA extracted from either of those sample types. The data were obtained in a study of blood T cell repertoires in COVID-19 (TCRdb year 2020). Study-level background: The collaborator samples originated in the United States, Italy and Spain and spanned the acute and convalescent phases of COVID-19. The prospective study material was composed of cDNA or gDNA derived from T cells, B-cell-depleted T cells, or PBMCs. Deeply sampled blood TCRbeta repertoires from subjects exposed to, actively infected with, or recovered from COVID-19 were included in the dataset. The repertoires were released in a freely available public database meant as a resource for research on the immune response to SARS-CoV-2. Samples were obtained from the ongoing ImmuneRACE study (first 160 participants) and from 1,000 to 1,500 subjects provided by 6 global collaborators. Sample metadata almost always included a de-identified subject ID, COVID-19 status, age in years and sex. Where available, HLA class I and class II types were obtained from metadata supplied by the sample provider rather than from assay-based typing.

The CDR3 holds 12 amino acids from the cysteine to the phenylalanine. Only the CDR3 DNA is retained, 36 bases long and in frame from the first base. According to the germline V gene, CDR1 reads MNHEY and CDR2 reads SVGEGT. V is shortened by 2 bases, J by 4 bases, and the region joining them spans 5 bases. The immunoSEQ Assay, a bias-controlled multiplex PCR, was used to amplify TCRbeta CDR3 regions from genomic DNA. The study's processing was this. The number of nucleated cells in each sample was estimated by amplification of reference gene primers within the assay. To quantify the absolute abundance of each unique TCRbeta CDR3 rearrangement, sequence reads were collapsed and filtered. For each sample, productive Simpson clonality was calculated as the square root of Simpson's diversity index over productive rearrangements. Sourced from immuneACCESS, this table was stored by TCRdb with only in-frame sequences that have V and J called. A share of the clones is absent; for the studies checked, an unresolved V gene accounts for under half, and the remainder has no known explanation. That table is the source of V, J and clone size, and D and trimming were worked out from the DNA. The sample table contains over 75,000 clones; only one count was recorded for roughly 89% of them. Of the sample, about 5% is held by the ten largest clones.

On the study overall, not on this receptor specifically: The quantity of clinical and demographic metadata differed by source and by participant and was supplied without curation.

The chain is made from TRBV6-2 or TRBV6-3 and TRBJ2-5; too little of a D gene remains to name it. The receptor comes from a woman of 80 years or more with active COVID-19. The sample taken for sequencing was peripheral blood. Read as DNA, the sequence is TGTGCCAGCAGTTACATCGGAGAGACCCAGTACTTC. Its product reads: CASSYIGETQYF.